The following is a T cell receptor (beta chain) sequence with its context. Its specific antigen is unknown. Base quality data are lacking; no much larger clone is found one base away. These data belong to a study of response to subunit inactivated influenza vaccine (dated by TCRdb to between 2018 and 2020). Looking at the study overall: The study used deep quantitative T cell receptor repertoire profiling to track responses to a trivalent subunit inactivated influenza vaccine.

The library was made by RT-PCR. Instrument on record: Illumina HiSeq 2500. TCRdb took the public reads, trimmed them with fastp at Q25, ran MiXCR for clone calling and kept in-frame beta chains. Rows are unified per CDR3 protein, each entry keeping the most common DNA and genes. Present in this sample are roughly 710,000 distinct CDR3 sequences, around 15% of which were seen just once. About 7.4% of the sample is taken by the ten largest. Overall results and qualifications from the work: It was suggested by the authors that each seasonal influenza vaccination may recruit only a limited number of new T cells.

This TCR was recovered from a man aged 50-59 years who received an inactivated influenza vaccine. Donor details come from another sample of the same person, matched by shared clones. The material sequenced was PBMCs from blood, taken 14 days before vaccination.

The DNA reads TGCGCCAGCAGCTTGGGACCCCAACGCAACACCTACGAGCAGTACTTC. This codes for CASSLGPQRNTYEQYF. Rearrangement joined TRBV5-1 to TRBJ2-7; the D gene remains uncertain. Trimming removed 0 bases from V and 2 bases from J, leaving 15 bases between the germline ends. The CDR3 starts with the cysteine, ends with the phenylalanine, and has 16 residues. The DNA shown is the 48-base CDR3, in frame from base 1. CDR1 and CDR2 were assigned from the germline V gene as SGHRS and YFSETQ.